The rows below give T cell receptor beta chains drawn from one sample of a study of beta chain features in type 1 diabetes. Sequencing used immunoSEQ multiplex PCR; TCRdb keeps in-frame clones, though not all of them. Among around 650,000 clones listed, roughly an eighth were seen once. The sequenced sample consisted of naive CD4+ T cells from blood. Receptors were obtained from a man aged 25-40 years with type 1 diabetes. The CDR3 runs from the conserved cysteine through the conserved F or W. A D gene is named only where the DNA matches it firmly. Not all rows give a size; the values are once, few, many and, for expanded clones, a class.

V gene,J gene,D gene,clone size,CDR3 protein,CDR3 DNA
TRBV19,TRBJ2-7,TRBD2,few,CASSISGTSSYEQYF,TGTGCCAGTAGTATAAGCGGGACTAGCTCCTACGAGCAGTACTTC
TRBV5-1,TRBJ1-5,.,.,CASSLGGINQPQHF,TGCGCCAGCAGCTTGGGGGGGATCAATCAGCCCCAGCATTTT
TRBV18,TRBJ2-5,TRBD2,few,CASSPPLLAGGHETQYF,TGTGCCAGCTCTCCCCCCCTATTGGCGGGGGGTCACGAGACCCAGTACTTC
TRBV7-2,TRBJ1-1,TRBD1,few,CASSPDRGLDTEAFF,TGTGCCAGCAGCCCGGACAGGGGGCTCGACACTGAAGCTTTCTTT
TRBV2,TRBJ2-7,TRBD1,.,CASSLSGTGSYEQYF,TGTGCCAGCAGTCTCTCCGGGACAGGGTCCTACGAGCAGTACTTC
TRBV7-9,TRBJ1-6,TRBD1,.,CASSPISLTGGYSSPLHF,TGTGCCAGCAGCCCTATTAGCCTGACAGGGGGATATAGTTCACCCCTCCACTTT
TRBV14,TRBJ2-5,.,.,CASSQAIPGLERETQYF,TGTGCCAGCAGCCAAGCGATCCCGGGGTTGGAACGGGAGACCCAGTACTTC
TRBV4-2,TRBJ2-3,.,few,CASSQDLRGMSDTQYF,TGTGCCAGCAGCCAAGACTTACGGGGGATGTCAGATACGCAGTATTTT
TRBV2,TRBJ1-5,.,.,CASSEGGQPQHF,TGTGCCAGCAGTGAAGGGGGTCAGCCCCAGCATTTT
TRBV30,TRBJ1-6,TRBD1,.,CACHRQGAISYNSPLHF,TGTGCCTGTCATCGACAGGGGGCGATATCTTATAATTCACCCCTCCACTTT
TRBV6-6,TRBJ2-2,.,.,CASSSQLSGNTGELFF,TGTGCCAGCAGTTCACAACTGAGTGGGAACACCGGGGAGCTGTTTTTT
TRBV2,TRBJ1-5,.,.,CASSELRTTQPQHF,TGTGCCAGCAGTGAACTACGGACCACTCAGCCCCAGCATTTT
TRBV25-1,TRBJ1-3,TRBD1,.,CASTHAGGSGNTIYF,TGTGCCAGCACGCATGCAGGGGGCTCTGGAAACACCATATATTTT
TRBV7-9,TRBJ2-5,.,few,CASSTGSGETQYF,TGTGCCAGCAGCACCGGTTCAGGCGAGACCCAGTACTTC
TRBV18,TRBJ2-1,TRBD2,few,CASSGSLRGGPLNSYNEQFF,TGTGCCAGCTCAGGTTCCCTGCGGGGGGGCCCGTTGAACTCCTACAATGAGCAGTTCTTC